This T cell receptor (beta chain) was observed in a study of cytomegalovirus exposure and HLA in healthy donors. Study-wide findings and caveats: The study dropped some indistinguishable V segments, TRBV6-2 and TRBV6-3 among them.

As for this clone: Its antigen is still unknown. In the same sample, other DNA sequences code for this CDR3.

Researchers ran the PCR with 60 Vbeta and 13 Jbeta primers. The assay was immunoSEQ multiplex PCR, and TCRdb's table has in-frame clones only and misses some. The sample lists roughly 220,000 clones; about 75% were seen once. Per germline, CDR1 MNHEY and CDR2 SMNVEV (reference sequence). Trimming took 6 bases from V and 3 from J; bases not matched to a gene: 12. The CDR3 is 19 residues long. The sequenced sample consisted of PBMCs. This receptor was taken from a young woman in good health and CMV-seronegative. V and J are TRBV27 and TRBJ2-2, with 14 bases lining up with TRBD2. The CDR3 spells CASSKGLAGVLIHTGELFF. The DNA for the CDR3 is TGTGCCAGCAGCAAGGGACTAGCGGGAGTTCTGATACACACCGGGGAGCTGTTTTTT.